This T cell receptor beta chain is drawn from a study of control samples from healthy donors and cancer patients. Deletions cut 3 bases from V and 5 bases from J, with 13 bases between. This CDR3 has 14 residues. Germline V gives CDR1 SGHAT, CDR2 FQNNGV. Sequencing used immunoSEQ multiplex PCR; TCRdb keeps in-frame clones, though not all of them. The sample has tens of thousands of clones, around 85% seen once. The chain combines TRBV11-2 with TRBJ1-2; no clear D. This TCR derives from a woman aged 60-75 years with head and neck cancer. Sample: PBMCs. The CDR3 sequence: CASSFGNGLYGYTF. The CDR3 nucleotides are TGTGCCAGCAGCTTCGGGAACGGACTATATGGCTACACCTTC.